This T cell receptor beta chain was identified during a study of identical twins. The CDR3 has 16 amino acids. CDR1 and CDR2 from the germline V gene are DFQATT and SNEGSKA (reference sequence). Deletions cut 6 bases from V and 3 bases from J, with 21 bases between. Remarks on this clonotype: Its specificity is unknown.

Each cDNA held unique molecular identifiers, and template switching gave it a universal primer site. Each CDR3 protein gets one entry after TCRdb re-called the 5' RACE reads with MiXCR. This sample has 570,000 or so distinct CDR3 sequences; 7.5% to 10% occur once, and the top ten carry more than 2.5%. Every sampled donor was Caucasian and healthy. General study points: Excess sharing between twins was weaker in beta out-of-frame sequences.

Separately, the same data were catalogued under a study of yellow fever vaccine responses in identical twins.

The chain couples TRBV20-1 to TRBJ2-1; D is perhaps TRBD1 or TRBD2 (7 bases each). Sequencing was done on a sample of PBMCs. This sequence was found in a woman between 18 and 29 years old in good health. The CDR3 region has the DNA TGCAGTGCGGGGGGGAGGTTGCAGGGGGACTACAATGAGCAGTTCTTC. Its protein product is CSAGGRLQGDYNEQFF.